A selection of T cell receptor beta chains follows, all from one sample in a study of T cells expressing NK-cell markers. One entry per CDR3 protein, without DNA, is what TCRdb gives after re-calling the 5' RACE reads. The ten top clones account for around 4%, within a sample of 250,000 or so distinct CDR3 sequences. The source material was blood T cells: a sorted CD56 or NKG2C T cell subset, CD4+ or CD8+ T cells, or bulk PBMC T cells (not recorded which). The receptor source for this set is a woman between 18 and 70 years old in good health. The CDR3 runs from the conserved cysteine through the conserved F or W.

j_gene: TRBJ2-3; v_gene: TRBV11-2; CDR3aa: CASSLALASDTQYF
j_gene: TRBJ1-5; v_gene: TRBV12-3/TRBV12-4; CDR3aa: CASSPDYSNQPQHF
j_gene: TRBJ1-5; v_gene: TRBV29-1; CDR3aa: CSVATGGPNQPQHF
j_gene: TRBJ1-4; v_gene: TRBV6-1; CDR3aa: CASKKGKDEKLFF
j_gene: TRBJ2-1; v_gene: TRBV6-2/TRBV6-3; CDR3aa: CASDAWGLGLAGGREQFF
j_gene: TRBJ2-2; v_gene: TRBV20-1; CDR3aa: CSARDPHGRANTGELFF
j_gene: TRBJ1-2; v_gene: TRBV3-1; CDR3aa: CASSQPLGAGSPYGYTF
j_gene: TRBJ2-7; v_gene: TRBV6-5; CDR3aa: CASSYSGVGSYEQYF
j_gene: TRBJ2-7; v_gene: TRBV5-1; CDR3aa: CASSRGPIARDYEQYF
j_gene: TRBJ1-1; v_gene: TRBV20-1; CDR3aa: CSVNPTGAMNTEAFF
j_gene: TRBJ1-4; v_gene: TRBV3-1; CDR3aa: CASSQAPVGKLFF
j_gene: TRBJ2-4; v_gene: TRBV7-2; CDR3aa: CASSLGGVAKNIQYF
j_gene: TRBJ2-1; v_gene: TRBV9; CDR3aa: CASSVESGGWQFF
j_gene: TRBJ2-5; v_gene: TRBV10-3; CDR3aa: CAISDSGGTLETQYF
j_gene: TRBJ2-2; v_gene: TRBV30; CDR3aa: CATSRGQTGELFF
j_gene: TRBJ2-7; v_gene: TRBV30; CDR3aa: CAWKQGSEQYF
j_gene: TRBJ2-5; v_gene: TRBV20-1; CDR3aa: CSARSTGRETQYF
j_gene: TRBJ2-1; v_gene: TRBV6-2/TRBV6-3; CDR3aa: CASGPGSYNEQFF
j_gene: TRBJ2-3; v_gene: TRBV28; CDR3aa: CASSAPGQYTQYF
j_gene: TRBJ2-3; v_gene: TRBV5-1; CDR3aa: CASSMDRGRDTQYF
j_gene: TRBJ2-5; v_gene: TRBV6-2/TRBV6-3; CDR3aa: CASSLPLGQGETQYF
j_gene: TRBJ2-3; v_gene: TRBV5-5; CDR3aa: CASSLAELAELQTDTQYF
j_gene: TRBJ2-2; v_gene: TRBV12-3/TRBV12-4; CDR3aa: CASSPRQGVPAELFF
j_gene: TRBJ1-4; v_gene: TRBV11-1; CDR3aa: CASSPGQFREKLFF
j_gene: TRBJ1-1; v_gene: TRBV7-2; CDR3aa: CASSLATLNTEAFF
j_gene: TRBJ1-1; v_gene: TRBV12-3/TRBV12-4; CDR3aa: CASSPISGLSTEAFF
j_gene: TRBJ2-7; v_gene: TRBV12-3/TRBV12-4; CDR3aa: CASSPGTGGSYEQYF
j_gene: TRBJ1-1; v_gene: TRBV12-3/TRBV12-4; CDR3aa: CASSFTGGGTEAFF
j_gene: TRBJ2-2; v_gene: TRBV4-2; CDR3aa: CASSRGTSGGAYTGELFF
j_gene: TRBJ1-4; v_gene: TRBV7-8; CDR3aa: CASSPPRPGGEKLFF
j_gene: TRBJ1-6; v_gene: TRBV25-1; CDR3aa: CASSPLGRGDSPLHF
j_gene: TRBJ2-1; v_gene: TRBV7-8; CDR3aa: CASSQRTGTVGSEQFF
j_gene: TRBJ2-4; v_gene: TRBV20-1; CDR3aa: CSAVLAVAKNIQYF
j_gene: TRBJ1-5; v_gene: TRBV12-3/TRBV12-4; CDR3aa: CASTRQGTRQPQHF